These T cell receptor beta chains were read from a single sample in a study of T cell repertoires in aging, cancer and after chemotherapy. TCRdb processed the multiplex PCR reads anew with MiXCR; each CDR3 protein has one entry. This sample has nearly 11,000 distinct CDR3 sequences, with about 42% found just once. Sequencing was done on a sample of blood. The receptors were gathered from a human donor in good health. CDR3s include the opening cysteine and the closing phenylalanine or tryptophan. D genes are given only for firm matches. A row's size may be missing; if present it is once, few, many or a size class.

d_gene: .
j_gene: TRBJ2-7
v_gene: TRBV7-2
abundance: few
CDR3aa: CASSLVGYEQYF
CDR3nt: TGTGCCAGCAGCTTAGTGGGCTACGAGCAGTACTTC

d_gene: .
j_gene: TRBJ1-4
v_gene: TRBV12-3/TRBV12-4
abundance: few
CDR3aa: CAISSGANEKLFF
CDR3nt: TGTGCCATCTCGTCGGGGGCTAATGAAAAACTGTTTTTT

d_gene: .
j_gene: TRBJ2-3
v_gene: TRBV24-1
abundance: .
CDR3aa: CATSGWTAPATSTDTQYF
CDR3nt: TGTGCCACCAGTGGTTGGACAGCCCCGGCTACATCCACAGATACGCAGTATTTT

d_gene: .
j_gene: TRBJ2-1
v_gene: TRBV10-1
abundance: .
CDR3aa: CASSEPGADKNEQFF
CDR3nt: TGCGCCAGCAGTGAGCCAGGGGCAGATAAGAACGAGCAGTTCTTC

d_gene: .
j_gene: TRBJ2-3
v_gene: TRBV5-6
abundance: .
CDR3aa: CASRTYGTTDTQYF
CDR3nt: TGTGCCAGCAGGACCTATGGGACCACAGATACGCAGTATTTT

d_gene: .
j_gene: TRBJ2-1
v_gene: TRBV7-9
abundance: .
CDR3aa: CASSFTSGYYNEQFF
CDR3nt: TGTGCCAGCAGCTTTACCAGCGGGTATTACAATGAGCAGTTCTTC

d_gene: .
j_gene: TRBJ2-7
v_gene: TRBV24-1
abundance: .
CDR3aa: CATSAGGWIYEQYF
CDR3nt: TGTGCCACCAGTGCCGGGGGATGGATCTACGAGCAGTACTTC

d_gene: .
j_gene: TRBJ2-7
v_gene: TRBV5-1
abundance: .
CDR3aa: CASSQTPYEQYF
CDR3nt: TGCGCCAGCAGCCAGACACCCTACGAGCAGTACTTC

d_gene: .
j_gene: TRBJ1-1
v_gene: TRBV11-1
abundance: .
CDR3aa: CASSLFGITEAFF
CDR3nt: TGTGCCAGCAGCTTATTTGGGATCACTGAAGCTTTCTTT

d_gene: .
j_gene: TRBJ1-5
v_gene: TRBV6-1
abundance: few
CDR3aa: CASSDTQGCNQPQHF
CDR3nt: TGTGCCAGCAGTGATACGCAGGGTTGCAATCAGCCCCAGCATTTT

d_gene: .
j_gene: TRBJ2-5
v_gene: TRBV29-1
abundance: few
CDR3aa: CSVGGVGPIPVETQYF
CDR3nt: TGCAGCGTTGGGGGGGTGGGACCGATCCCGGTGGAGACCCAGTACTTC

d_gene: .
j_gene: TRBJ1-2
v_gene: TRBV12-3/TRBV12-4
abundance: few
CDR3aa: CASSFTGVGYGYTF
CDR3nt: TGTGCCAGCAGTTTTACCGGGGTCGGCTATGGCTACACCTTC

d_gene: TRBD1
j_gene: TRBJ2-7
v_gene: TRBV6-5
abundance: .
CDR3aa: CASSFGQGIYEQYF
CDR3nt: TGTGCCAGCAGTTTCGGACAGGGGATCTACGAGCAGTACTTC

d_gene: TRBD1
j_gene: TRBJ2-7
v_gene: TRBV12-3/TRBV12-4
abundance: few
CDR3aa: CASRGDRGLHEQYF
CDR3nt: TGTGCCAGCAGGGGGGACAGGGGGCTCCACGAGCAGTACTTC

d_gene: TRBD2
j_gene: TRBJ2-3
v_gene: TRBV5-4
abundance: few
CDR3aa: CASSLGRTSAYPDTQYF
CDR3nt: TGTGCCAGCAGCTTGGGGAGGACTAGCGCTTACCCAGATACGCAGTATTTT

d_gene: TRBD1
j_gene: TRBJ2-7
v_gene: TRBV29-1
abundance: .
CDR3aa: CSVEKQGAGERQYF
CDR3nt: TGCAGCGTTGAAAAACAGGGGGCGGGTGAAAGGCAGTACTTC

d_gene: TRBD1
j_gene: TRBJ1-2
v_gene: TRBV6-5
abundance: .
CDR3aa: CASSYLPGTGGYGYTF
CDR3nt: TGTGCCAGCAGCTACCTACCCGGGACAGGGGGTTATGGCTACACCTTC

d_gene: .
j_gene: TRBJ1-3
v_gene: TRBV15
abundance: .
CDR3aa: CATSRDSLNGNTIYF
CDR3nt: TGTGCCACCAGCAGAGACAGCCTAAATGGAAACACCATATATTTT

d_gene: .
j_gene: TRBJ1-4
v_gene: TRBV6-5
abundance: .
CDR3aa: CASSYRPGSEKLFF
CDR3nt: TGTGCCAGCAGTTACCGCCCAGGGAGTGAAAAACTGTTTTTT

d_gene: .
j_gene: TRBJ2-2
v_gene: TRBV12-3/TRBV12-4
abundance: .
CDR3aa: CASSINSHTGELFF
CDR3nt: TGTGCCAGCAGTATAAACAGCCACACCGGGGAGCTGTTTTTT

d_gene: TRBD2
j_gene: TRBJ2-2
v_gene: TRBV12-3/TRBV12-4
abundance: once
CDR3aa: CASSWTSWNTGELFF
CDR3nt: TGTGCCAGCAGTTGGACTAGCTGGAACACCGGGGAGCTGTTTTTT

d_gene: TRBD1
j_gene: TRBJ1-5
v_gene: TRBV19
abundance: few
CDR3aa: CASTYEGAGNQPQHF
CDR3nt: TGTGCCAGCACCTACGAGGGGGCTGGGAATCAGCCCCAGCATTTT

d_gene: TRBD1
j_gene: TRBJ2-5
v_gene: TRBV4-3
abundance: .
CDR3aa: CASSSRTGPETQYF
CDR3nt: TGTGCCAGCAGCTCAAGGACAGGGCCAGAGACCCAGTACTTC

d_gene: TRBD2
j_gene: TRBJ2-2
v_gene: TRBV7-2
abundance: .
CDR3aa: CASSLTSGRLGTGELFF
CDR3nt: TGTGCCAGCAGCTTAACTAGCGGGAGATTGGGCACCGGGGAGCTGTTTTTT

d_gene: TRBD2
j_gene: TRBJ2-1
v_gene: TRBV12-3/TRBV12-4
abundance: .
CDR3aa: CASSGETSGRPSSYNEQFF
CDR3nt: TGTGCCAGCAGCGGAGAGACTAGCGGGAGGCCAAGCTCCTACAATGAGCAGTTCTTC

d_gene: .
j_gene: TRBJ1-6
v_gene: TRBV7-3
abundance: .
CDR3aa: CASSLTGGRSPLHF
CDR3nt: TGTGCCAGCAGCTTAACAGGGGGGCGTTCACCCCTCCACTTT

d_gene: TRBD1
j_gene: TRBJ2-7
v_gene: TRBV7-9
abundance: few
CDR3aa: CASSSNRDSGYEQYF
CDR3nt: TGTGCCAGCAGCTCCAACCGGGACAGTGGCTACGAGCAGTACTTC